This T cell receptor (beta chain) was profiled in a study of T cell changes during pregnancy in multiple sclerosis. The CDR3 consists of 13 residues. Trimming stripped 4 bases from V and 6 bases from J, with 14 bases between. CDR1 is SGDLS, CDR2 YYNGEE, per germline. This clone was recorded only once. Measured with immunoSEQ multiplex PCR; TCRdb has only the in-frame clones, and not every one. This table has 90,000 or so clones, 91% appearing once. This TCR was recovered from a female donor in good health, enrolled as a control in a pregnancy study. The rearrangement uses TRBV9 and TRBJ2-7; the D gene is possibly TRBD1 (7 bases). The sample consisted of peripheral blood, taken in the first trimester of pregnancy. CDR3 residues: CASSLTGTGEQYF. The CDR3 DNA reads TGTGCCAGCAGCTTGACAGGGACTGGCGAGCAGTACTTC.